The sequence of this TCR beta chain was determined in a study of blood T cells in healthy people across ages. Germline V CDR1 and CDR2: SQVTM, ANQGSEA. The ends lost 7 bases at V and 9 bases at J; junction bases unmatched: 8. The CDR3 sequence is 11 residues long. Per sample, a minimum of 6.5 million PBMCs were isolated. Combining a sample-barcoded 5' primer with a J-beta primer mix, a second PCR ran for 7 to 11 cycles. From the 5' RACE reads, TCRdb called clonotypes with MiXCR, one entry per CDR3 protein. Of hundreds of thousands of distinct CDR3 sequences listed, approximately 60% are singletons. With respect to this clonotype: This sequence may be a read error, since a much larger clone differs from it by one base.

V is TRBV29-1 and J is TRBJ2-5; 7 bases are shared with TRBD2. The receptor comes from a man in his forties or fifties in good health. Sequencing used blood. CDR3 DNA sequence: TGCAGCGGGTACGAACGGGAGGCCCAGTACTTC. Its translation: CSGYEREAQYF.